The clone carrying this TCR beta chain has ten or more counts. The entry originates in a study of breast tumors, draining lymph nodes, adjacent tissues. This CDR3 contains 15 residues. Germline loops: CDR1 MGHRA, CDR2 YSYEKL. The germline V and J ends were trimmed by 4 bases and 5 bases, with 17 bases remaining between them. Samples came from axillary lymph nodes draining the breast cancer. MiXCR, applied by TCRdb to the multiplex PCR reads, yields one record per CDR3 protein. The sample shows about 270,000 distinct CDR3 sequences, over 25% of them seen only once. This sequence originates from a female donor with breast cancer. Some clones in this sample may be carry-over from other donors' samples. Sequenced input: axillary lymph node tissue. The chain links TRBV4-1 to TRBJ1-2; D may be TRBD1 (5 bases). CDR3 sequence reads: CASSPQAGALYGYTF. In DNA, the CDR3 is TGCGCCAGCAGCCCACAGGCCGGGGCGCTTTATGGCTACACCTTC.